This T cell receptor (beta chain) derives from a study of OX40 agonist ivuxolimab in advanced cancers. The wider study: Ivuxolimab, an agonistic anti-OX40 (CD134) antibody, was given to patients.

The V end lost 1 base, the J end lost 4 bases, and 13 bases lay between the germline ends. Germline V gene sequence: CDR1 LGHNA, CDR2 YSLEER. The CDR3 contains 15 residues. The data were produced by immunoSEQ multiplex PCR, yet TCRdb's version contains in-frame clones alone and is incomplete. In the table there are 90,000 or so clones, approximately 92% of which are singletons. This clonotype was sampled from an adult with an advanced solid tumor such as melanoma, head and neck, liver or kidney cancer. This chain connects TRBV4-3 to TRBJ2-5; D uncertain. Sequencing was performed on CD4+ or CD8+ T cells sorted from blood, taken in a trial of the OX40 agonist ivuxolimab. CDR3 in amino acids: CASSQGNRFGETQYF. The CDR3 coding sequence is TGCGCCAGCAGCCAAGGGAACCGGTTCGGAGAGACCCAGTACTTC.